The 21 T cell receptor beta chains in this list originate from one sample, sequenced in a study of cytomegalovirus exposure and HLA in healthy donors. The study ran its PCR with 60 Vbeta and 13 Jbeta primers. The repertoire was sequenced with immunoSEQ multiplex PCR; TCRdb's copy has only in-frame clones and lacks some. This sample has 130,000 or so clones; approximately 71% occur once, and the top ten carry over 0.8%. The sequenced sample was PBMCs. These receptors originate from a woman aged 55-69 years in good health and CMV-seronegative.

V gene TRBV2 combines with J gene TRBJ2-7; 7 positions match TRBD1. The germline V gene encodes CDR1 SNHLY and CDR2 FYNNEI. V was clipped by 2 bases and J by 6 bases; unmatched bases: 10. This CDR3 is 15 amino acids long. The CDR3 DNA follows: TGTGCCAGCAGTGAACCAAAGACAGGGTTTGGCGAGCAGTACTTC. Protein sequence: CASSEPKTGFGEQYF.

This clone was detected a few times. This chain joins TRBV2 and TRBJ2-6, with D possibly being TRBD2 (7 bases). V was clipped by 6 bases and J by 4 bases, with 13 bases between them. CDR1 is SNHLY, CDR2 FYNNEI, per germline. The CDR3 spans 15 residues. For the CDR3, the DNA is TGTGCCAGCAGCGCGGGGGCTGTGGGGGCCAACGTCCTGACTTTC. Protein: CASSAGAVGANVLTF.

The chain combines TRBV28 with TRBJ2-7; 9 bases fit TRBD1. Trimming cost V 5 bases and J 3 bases; bases outside gene matches: 5. This CDR3 has 14 amino acids. Germline assignment: CDR1 MDHEN and CDR2 SYDVKM. The CDR3 nucleotides read TGTGCCAGCAGTCCCGGGACAGGGAACTACGAGCAGTACTTC. This gives the protein CASSPGTGNYEQYF.

This clone showed up just a few times. V gene TRBV14 combines with J gene TRBJ2-7, with 9 bases identical to TRBD2. From germline, CDR1 is SGHDN and CDR2 FVKESK. The CDR3 spans 16 residues. Unmatched junction bases numbered 14, after V lost 4 bases and J lost 7 bases. The CDR3 sequence: CASSPGSSGTSREQYF. The CDR3 DNA is TGTGCCAGCAGCCCGGGGTCTAGCGGGACCTCACGAGAGCAGTACTTC. The full variable domain, rest sourced from reference TRBV14 and TRBJ2-7, is EAGVTQFPSHSVIEKGQTVTLRCDPISGHDNLYWYRRVMGKEIKFLLHFVKESKQDESGMPNNRFLAERTGGTYSTLKVQPAELEDSGVYFCASSPGSSGTSREQYFGPGTRLTVT.

The V and J genes are TRBV6-1 and TRBJ1-2; TRBD1 is a possible D gene (6 bases). This CDR3 has 15 amino acids. V was clipped by 10 bases and J by 0 bases, with 18 bases between them. Germline-derived CDR1 and CDR2 are MNHNS and SASEGT. The CDR3 loop is CATQTGQITNYGYTF. CDR3 DNA sequence: TGTGCCACCCAGACAGGACAGATAACTAACTATGGCTACACCTTC.

The chain recombines TRBV25-1 with TRBJ2-7; a possible D gene is TRBD1 (6 bases). This CDR3 comprises 17 residues. The germline CDR1 and CDR2 sequences are MGHDK and SYGVNS. With 2 bases removed from V and 0 bases from J, the gap between germline ends came to 17 bases. The chain's CDR3 is CASSESRQAVSSYEQYF. DNA for the CDR3: TGTGCCAGCAGTGAAAGTAGACAGGCCGTTAGCTCCTACGAGCAGTACTTC.

This clone was seen just once. The genes are TRBV28 and TRBJ2-7; the match to TRBD1 covers 9 bases. CDR3 length: 15 residues. With 5 bases clipped from V and 6 bases from J, the junction kept 11 bases outside the gene matches. Germline V CDR1 and CDR2: MDHEN, SYDVKM. CDR3 bases: TGTGCCAGCAGTGTGGCCGGACAGGGGAGGGGCGAGCAGTACTTC. This encodes CASSVAGQGRGEQYF.

V usage is TRBV7-8 and J usage is TRBJ2-7; 8 bases are a match to TRBD2. The V and J ends lost 1 base and 6 bases, in that order; junction bases with no gene match: 11. Per the germline V gene, CDR1 is SGHVS and CDR2 is FQNEAQ. There are 16 residues in the CDR3. The CDR3 loop reads CASSLEGRGARGEQYF. DNA of the CDR3: TGTGCCAGCAGCTTAGAGGGGCGGGGGGCGAGGGGCGAGCAGTACTTC.

This clone has a handful of counts. The CDR3 bases are TGTGCCAGCAGCTTACGGACTAGCGGGGGCGCAGATACGCAGTATTTT. Its translation is CASSLRTSGGADTQYF. The rearrangement joins TRBV7-3 to TRBJ2-3; 13 nucleotides agree with TRBD2. The CDR3 is 16 amino acids. Germline CDR1 is SGHTA and CDR2 is FQGTGA. V was pared by 2 bases and J by 4 bases, with 3 bases of the junction left unmatched.

J is TRBJ2-1 and V is TRBV19; TRBD1 might be the D (5 bases). The germline V gene encodes CDR1 LNHDA and CDR2 SQIVND (reference sequence). V shed 4 bases and J shed 9 bases, with 7 bases lying between them. The CDR3 consists of 11 residues. Here the CDR3 DNA reads TGTGCCAGTAGTAATAGGGGTGAGCAGTTCTTC. It translates to CASSNRGEQFF.

J is TRBJ2-1 and V is TRBV11-2; D not resolved. Looked up from germline, CDR1 is SGHAT and CDR2 is FQNNGV. This CDR3 comprises 14 residues. V gave up 0 bases and J gave up 7 bases, with 10 bases separating them. CDR3 residues: CASSLDRTVNEQFF. In nucleotides, the CDR3 is TGTGCCAGCAGCTTAGATCGTACGGTTAATGAGCAGTTCTTC.

Here the CDR3 DNA reads TGCGCCAGCAGTGACAGGGGCGAGCAGTACTTC. Translation gives CASSDRGEQYF. This chain joins TRBV10-1 and TRBJ2-7; weak D call: TRBD1 (6 bases). Germline values: CDR1 WNHNN, CDR2 SYGVQD (reference sequence). V was cut by 3 bases and J by 6 bases, with 6 bases left in between. The CDR3 extends over 11 amino acids.

The chain has TRBV18 and TRBJ2-1; 8 bases line up with TRBD2. Germline CDR1 is KGHSH and CDR2 is LQKENI. J lost 6 bases, V lost 8 bases, and 9 bases had no gene match. CDR3 size: 14 residues. This CDR3 is CASHTIAGPNEQFF. The CDR3 bases are TGTGCCAGCCACACCATAGCGGGACCCAATGAGCAGTTCTTC.

This rearrangement joins TRBV6-6 to TRBJ2-3, with D uncertain. V gave up 2 bases and J gave up 1 base, with 10 bases separating them. Germline V gives CDR1 MNHNY, CDR2 SVGAGI (reference sequence). The length of the CDR3 is 15 residues. In DNA, the CDR3 is TGTGCCAGCAGTTACGAGGCACCTGGCACAGATACGCAGTATTTT. As protein: CASSYEAPGTDTQYF.

This chain links TRBV30 with TRBJ1-1, with 8 bases matching TRBD1. CDR3 size: 16 residues. V trimming: 4 bases; J trimming: 2 bases; junction bases outside the gene matches: 12. Germline assignment: CDR1 GTSNPN and CDR2 SVGIG (reference sequence). The CDR3 sequence: CAWTSPGQARNTEAFF. DNA for the CDR3: TGTGCCTGGACTTCGCCGGGACAGGCCCGTAACACTGAAGCTTTCTTT. The whole variable domain, remainder taken from reference TRBV30 and TRBJ1-1, is SQTIHQWPATLVQPVGSPLSLECTVEGTSNPNLYWYRQAAGRGLQLLFYSVGIGQISSEVPQNLSASRPQDRQFILSSKKLLLSDSGFYLCAWTSPGQARNTEAFFGQGTRLTVV.

This clone has more than one count but fewer than ten. The chain has TRBV21-1 and TRBJ2-1; the D segment call TRBD1 is taken from the table without a DNA check. TRBV21-1 is assigned pseudogene status. There are 19 residues in the CDR3. The CDR3 DNA is TGTGCCAGCAGCAAAGTTCGGGTGCCAGGGGGCAACTCCTACAATGAGCAGTTCTTC. It yields the protein CASSKVRVPGGNSYNEQFF.

The chain carries TRBV28 and TRBJ1-5; 7 bases match TRBD1. The CDR3 is 19 residues long. Germline V gene data show CDR1 as MDHEN and CDR2 as SYDVKM. Losses at the gene ends were 6 bases for V and 0 bases for J; bases not matched to a gene: 17. The CDR3 nucleotides read TGTGCCAGCAGCCCTCATTGGCTGGGACAGATCTATAGCAATCAGCCCCAGCATTTT. Protein product: CASSPHWLGQIYSNQPQHF.

The gene calls are TRBV11-2 and TRBJ2-2, with D unresolved. The germline V and J ends were trimmed by 5 bases and 3 bases, with 22 bases remaining between them. Germline V gene lookup returns CDR1 SGHAT and CDR2 FQNNGV. The CDR3 runs 18 residues. The CDR3 coding sequence is TGTGCCAGCAGCCGAAGACCAAGGCGGAAGAGTCACACCGGGGAGCTGTTTTTT. It encodes CASSRRPRRKSHTGELFF.

The chain is built from TRBV18 and TRBJ2-7, with 8 bases lining up with TRBD2. Germline loops: CDR1 KGHSH, CDR2 LQKENI. V lost 4 bases to trimming and J lost 4 bases; unmatched junction nucleotides: 6. This CDR3 has 14 residues. Written as DNA, the CDR3 is TGTGCCAGCTCACGGGATAGCGGGGAATACGAGCAGTACTTC. Residues: CASSRDSGEYEQYF.

The chain recombines TRBV29-1 with TRBJ2-1, with 9 bases that match TRBD2. The CDR3 covers 15 residues. The germline V gene has CDR1 SQVTM and CDR2 ANQGSEA. Trimming took 5 bases from V and 4 from J; bases not matched to a gene: 9. The CDR3 region is CSVRLREGQYNEQFF. The CDR3 region has the DNA TGCAGCGTTCGCTTGCGGGAGGGCCAGTACAATGAGCAGTTCTTC.

This clone has a single count. The rearrangement uses TRBV5-1 and TRBJ2-1, with a possible D match to TRBD2 (5 bases). V shed 1 base and J shed 0 bases, with 20 bases lying between them. Germline V CDR1 and CDR2: SGHRS, YFSETQ. This CDR3 region has 19 residues. The CDR3 DNA sequence: TGCGCCAGCAGCTTGTATCCATCGTCGGGGTCAAGCTCCTACAATGAGCAGTTCTTC. This encodes CASSLYPSSGSSSYNEQFF. The full variable domain, with the rest looked up from reference TRBV5-1 and TRBJ2-1, is KAGVTQTPRYLIKTRGQQVTLSCSPISGHRSVSWYQQTPGQGLQFLFEYFSETQRNKGNFPGRFSGRQFSNSRSEMNVSTLELGDSALYLCASSLYPSSGSSSYNEQFFGPGTRLTVL.